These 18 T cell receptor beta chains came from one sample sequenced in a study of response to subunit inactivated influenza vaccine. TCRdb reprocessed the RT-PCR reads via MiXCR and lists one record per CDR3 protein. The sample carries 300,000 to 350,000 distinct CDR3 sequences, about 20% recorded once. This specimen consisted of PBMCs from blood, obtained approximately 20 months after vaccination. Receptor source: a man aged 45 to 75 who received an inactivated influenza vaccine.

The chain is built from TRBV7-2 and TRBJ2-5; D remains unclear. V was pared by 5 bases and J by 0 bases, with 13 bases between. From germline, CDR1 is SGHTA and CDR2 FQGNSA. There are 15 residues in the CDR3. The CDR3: CASSAPYMYQETQYF. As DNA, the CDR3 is TGTGCCAGCAGCGCTCCTTACATGTACCAAGAGACCCAGTACTTC. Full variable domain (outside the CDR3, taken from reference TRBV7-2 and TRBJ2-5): GAGVSQSPSNKVTEKGKDVELRCDPISGHTALYWYRQSLGQGLEFLIYFQGNSAPDKSGLPSDRFSAERTGGSVSTLTIQRTQQEDSAVYLCASSAPYMYQETQYFGPGTRLLVL.

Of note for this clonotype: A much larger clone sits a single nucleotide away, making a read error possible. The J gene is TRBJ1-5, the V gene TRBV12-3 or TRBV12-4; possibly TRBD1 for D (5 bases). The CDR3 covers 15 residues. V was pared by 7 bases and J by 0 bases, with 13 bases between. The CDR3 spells CASTLRGYSNQPQHF. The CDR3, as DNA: TGTGCCAGCACCCTAAGGGGATATAGCAATCAGCCCCAGCATTTT.

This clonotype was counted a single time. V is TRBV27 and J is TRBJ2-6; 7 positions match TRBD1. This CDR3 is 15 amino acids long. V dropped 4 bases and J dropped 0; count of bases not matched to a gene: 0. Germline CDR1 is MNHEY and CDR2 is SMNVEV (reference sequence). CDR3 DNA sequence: TGTGCCAGCAGTTGGGACAGCTCTGGGGCCAACGTCCTGACTTTC. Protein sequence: CASSWDSSGANVLTF.

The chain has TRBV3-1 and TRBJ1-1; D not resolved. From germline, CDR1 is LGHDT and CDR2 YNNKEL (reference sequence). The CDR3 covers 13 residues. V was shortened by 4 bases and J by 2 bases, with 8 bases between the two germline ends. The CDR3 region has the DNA TGTGCCAGCAGCCCTGACCCCAACACTGAAGCTTTCTTT. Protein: CASSPDPNTEAFF.

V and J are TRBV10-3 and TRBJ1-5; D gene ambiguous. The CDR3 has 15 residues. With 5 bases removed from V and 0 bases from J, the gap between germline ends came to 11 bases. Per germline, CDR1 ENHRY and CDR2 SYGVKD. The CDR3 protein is CAISPTPYSNQPQHF. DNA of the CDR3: TGTGCCATCAGTCCGACACCGTATAGCAATCAGCCCCAGCATTTT.

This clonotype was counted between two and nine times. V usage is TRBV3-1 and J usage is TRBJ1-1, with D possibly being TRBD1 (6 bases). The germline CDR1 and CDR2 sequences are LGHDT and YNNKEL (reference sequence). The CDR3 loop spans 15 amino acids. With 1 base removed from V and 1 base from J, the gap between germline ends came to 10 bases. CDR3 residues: CASSQVGTRNTEAFF. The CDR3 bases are TGTGCCAGCAGCCAAGTTGGGACACGGAACACTGAAGCTTTCTTT.

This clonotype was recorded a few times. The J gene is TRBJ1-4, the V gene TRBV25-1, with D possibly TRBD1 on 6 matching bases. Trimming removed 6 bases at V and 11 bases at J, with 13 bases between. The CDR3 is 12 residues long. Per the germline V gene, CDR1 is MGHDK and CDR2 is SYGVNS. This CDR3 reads CASRGGRDKLFF. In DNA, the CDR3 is TGTGCCAGCAGGGGGGGCAGGGATAAACTGTTTTTT.

The CDR3 is CATSSRGGRETQYF. CDR3 DNA sequence: TGTGCCACCAGCAGTAGGGGGGGGCGAGAGACCCAGTACTTC. This chain connects TRBV15 to TRBJ2-5; TRBD2 is a possible D gene (7 bases). V lost 3 bases to trimming and J lost 4 bases, with 12 bases between them. CDR3 length equals 14 residues. Germline values: CDR1 LNHNV, CDR2 YYDKDF (reference sequence).

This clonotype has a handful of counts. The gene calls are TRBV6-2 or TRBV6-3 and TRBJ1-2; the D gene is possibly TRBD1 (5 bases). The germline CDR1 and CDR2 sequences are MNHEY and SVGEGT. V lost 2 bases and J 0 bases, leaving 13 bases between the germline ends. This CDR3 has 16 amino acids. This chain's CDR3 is CASSYQQAPSNYGYTF. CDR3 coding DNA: TGTGCCAGCAGTTACCAACAGGCCCCATCTAACTATGGCTACACCTTC.

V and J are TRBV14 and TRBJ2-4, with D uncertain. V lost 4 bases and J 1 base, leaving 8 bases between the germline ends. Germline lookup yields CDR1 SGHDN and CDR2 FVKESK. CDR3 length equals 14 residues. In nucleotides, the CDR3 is TGTGCCAGCAGCCCGTACAGCGCCAAAAACATTCAGTACTTC. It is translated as CASSPYSAKNIQYF.

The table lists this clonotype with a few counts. CDR3 DNA: TGTGCCAGCAGTTTATTTGGGCAGGGGGGGACTGAAGCTTTCTTT. Translation gives CASSLFGQGGTEAFF. V and J are TRBV28 and TRBJ1-1; TRBD1 matches at 7 bases. The CDR3 loop spans 15 amino acids. With 1 base clipped from V and 5 bases from J, the junction kept 7 bases outside the gene matches. Germline CDR1 and CDR2: MDHEN and SYDVKM.

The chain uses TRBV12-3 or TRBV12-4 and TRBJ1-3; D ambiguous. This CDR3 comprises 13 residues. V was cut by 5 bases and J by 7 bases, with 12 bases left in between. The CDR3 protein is CASSPMSVNTIYF. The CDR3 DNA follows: TGTGCCAGCAGTCCGATGTCAGTCAACACCATATATTTT.

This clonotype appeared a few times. The CDR3 protein is CASGRGGENLNGYTF. The CDR3 DNA is TGTGCCAGCGGCCGGGGCGGGGAAAACCTAAATGGCTACACCTTC. The chain has TRBV2 and TRBJ1-2; maybe TRBD1 (5 bases). From germline, CDR1 is SNHLY and CDR2 FYNNEI. The CDR3 runs to 15 residues. V was cut by 8 bases and J by 6 bases, with 22 bases left in between.

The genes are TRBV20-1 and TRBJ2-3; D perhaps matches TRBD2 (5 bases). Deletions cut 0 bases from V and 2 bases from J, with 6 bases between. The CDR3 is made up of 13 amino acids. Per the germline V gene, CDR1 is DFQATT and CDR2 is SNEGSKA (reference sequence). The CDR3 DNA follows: TGCAGTGCTAGAGATAGCGTCACAGATACGCAGTATTTT. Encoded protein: CSARDSVTDTQYF.

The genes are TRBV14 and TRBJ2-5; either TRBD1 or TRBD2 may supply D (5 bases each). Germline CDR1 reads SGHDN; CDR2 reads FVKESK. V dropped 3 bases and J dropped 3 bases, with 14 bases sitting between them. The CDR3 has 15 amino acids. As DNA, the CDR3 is TGTGCCAGCAGCCAGGGGGTGGCCACTAAAGAGACCCAGTACTTC. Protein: CASSQGVATKETQYF.

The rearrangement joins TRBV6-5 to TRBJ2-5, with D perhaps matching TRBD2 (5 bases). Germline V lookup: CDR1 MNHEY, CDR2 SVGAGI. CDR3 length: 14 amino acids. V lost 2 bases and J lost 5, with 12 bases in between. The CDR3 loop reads CASSYRGKWETQYF. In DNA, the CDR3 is TGTGCCAGCAGTTACAGAGGGAAGTGGGAGACCCAGTACTTC.

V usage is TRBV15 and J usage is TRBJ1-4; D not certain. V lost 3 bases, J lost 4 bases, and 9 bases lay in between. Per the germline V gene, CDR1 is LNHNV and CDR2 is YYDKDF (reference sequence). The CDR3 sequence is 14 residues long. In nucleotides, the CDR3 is TGTGCCACCAGCAGCGGTGGAATTAATGAAAAACTGTTTTTT. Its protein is CATSSGGINEKLFF.

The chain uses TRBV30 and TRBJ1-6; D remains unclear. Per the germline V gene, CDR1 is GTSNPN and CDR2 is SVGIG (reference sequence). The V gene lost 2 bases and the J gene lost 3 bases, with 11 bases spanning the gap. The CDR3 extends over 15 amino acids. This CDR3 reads CAWSPTGSYNSPLHF. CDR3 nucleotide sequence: TGTGCCTGGAGTCCCACGGGGAGCTATAATTCACCCCTCCACTTT.